This T cell receptor (beta chain) is from a study of blood T cell repertoires in COVID-19. Study information: PBMCs, B-cell-depleted T cells, or T cells provided the cDNA or gDNA that made up the material.

In the authors' methods: Estimated nucleated cell counts came from reference gene primer amplification. The repertoire was sequenced with immunoSEQ multiplex PCR; TCRdb's copy has only in-frame clones and lacks some. The DNA was the basis for D and trimming; V, J and clone size are from that table. Here the sample spans about 150,000 clones, around 79% being singletons. Recruits, aged roughly 18 to 89 years, lived in 24 US areas. Cohorts were based on clinical histories the participants reported. Per germline, CDR1 MDHEN and CDR2 SYDVKM. Unmatched junction bases numbered 5, after V lost 6 bases and J lost 4 bases. The CDR3 length is 16 residues.

This receptor was obtained from a woman between 65 and 79 years old in a cohort exposed to, infected with or recovered from COVID-19 (not recorded which). Specimen: PBMCs or T cells enriched from blood (not recorded which). The chain carries TRBV28 and TRBJ2-2; TRBD2 matches at 13 bases. CDR3 in DNA: TGTGCCAGCAGGGGGGGACTAGCGGGACCCACCGGGGAGCTGTTTTTT. This translates into CASRGGLAGPTGELFF.